The entry that follows covers one T cell receptor (beta chain) sequence. Its antigen is as yet unknown. The whole isolated RNA underwent reverse transcription, so sequencing captured expressed TCRB transcripts. The method was immunoSEQ multiplex PCR; TCRdb's version includes in-frame clones alone and lacks a portion of them. The table shows hundreds of thousands of clones, with about a sixth occurring only once. CDR3 length: 16 residues. CDR1 and CDR2 (germline): SGHRS, YFSETQ. V lost 4 bases to trimming and J lost 4 bases; unmatched junction nucleotides: 10. This sample is drawn from a study of beta chain features in type 1 diabetes. Study-wide context: Patients shared similar age, gender and cell yields with healthy donors. Study conclusions and caveats: Any HLA type influence on TCRB rearrangement was left unresolved here. Moderate but significant shortening of TCRB CDR3s was recorded in all four CD4+ subsets from Type 1 diabetes patients. Possible PCR preference for shorter templates applied equally to patients and controls.

The rearrangement uses TRBV5-1 and TRBJ2-1; 8 positions agree with TRBD2. Sequencing was carried out using naive CD4+ T cells from blood. This receptor was identified in a woman aged 18-35 years in good health. The DNA for the CDR3 is TGCGCCAGCAGCCCCAGGACTAGCAGACAGTACAATGAGCAGTTCTTC. Protein sequence: CASSPRTSRQYNEQFF.